Listed here are 20 T cell receptor beta chains from one sample, sequenced in a study of regulatory T cells in long-lasting Graves disease. According to the study, TCR beta libraries were built with iRepertoire HTBI primers and CDR3-region Arm-PCR. MiXCR, run by TCRdb on the multiplex PCR reads, gives a single entry per CDR3 protein. The data show about 470,000 distinct CDR3 sequences, with around 21% seen just once and 7.8% held by the top ten. The time point denotes: persistent/refractory GD, antithyroid drugs over 5 years with positive TRAb. There was RNA extracted from PBMCs, and the TCR library was made from it. The sequencing here drew on peripheral blood mononuclear cells (PBMCs), taken when the disease was refractory, from a patient treated with antithyroid drugs. The receptors shown here come from a female donor with Graves disease.

V and J are TRBV7-9 and TRBJ1-1, with a tentative D call TRBD1 (6 bases). This CDR3 region has 14 residues. CDR1 is SEHNR and CDR2 is FQNEAQ in the germline V gene (reference sequence). Trimming shortened V by 0 bases and J by 7 bases, and 12 bases separated the two germline ends. The CDR3 loop is CASSLAEGVDEAFF. The CDR3 DNA reads TGTGCCAGCAGCTTAGCGGAGGGGGTTGATGAAGCTTTCTTT.

This clonotype was found many times. The genes are TRBV11-3 and TRBJ2-2; possibly TRBD1 or TRBD2 for D (5 bases each). This CDR3 contains 15 residues. Trimming stripped 4 bases from V and 3 bases from J, with 12 bases between. The germline gives CDR1 SGHNT, CDR2 YENEEA. CDR3 protein: CASSWGPGDTGELFF. CDR3 DNA sequence: TGTGCCAGCAGCTGGGGACCAGGTGACACCGGGGAGCTGTTTTTT.

The chain carries TRBV30 and TRBJ1-3; D is perhaps TRBD1 (5 bases). V was pared by 0 bases and J by 0 bases, with 12 bases between. CDR1 and CDR2 from the germline V gene are GTSNPN and SVGIG (reference sequence). This CDR3 contains 16 residues. The CDR3 spells CAWSVQLGRSGNTIYF. CDR3 nucleotides: TGTGCCTGGAGTGTACAACTGGGACGCTCTGGAAACACCATATATTTT.

This clonotype occurred many times. V and J are TRBV10-3 and TRBJ2-5, with D tentatively TRBD1 or TRBD2 (5 bases each). V was cut by 10 bases and J by 5 bases, with 20 bases left in between. The CDR3 is made up of 14 amino acids. CDR1 ENHRY and CDR2 SYGVKD come from the germline V gene. CDR3 residues: CATVDGARVETQYF. The CDR3 DNA follows: TGTGCCACCGTGGACGGGGCAAGAGTCGAGACCCAGTACTTC.

This clonotype was observed at least ten times. The rearrangement links TRBV28 to TRBJ1-5; D gene uncertain. Germline V gene lookup returns CDR1 MDHEN and CDR2 SYDVKM. V lost 6 bases, J lost 0 bases, and 9 bases lay in between. This CDR3 has 14 amino acids. The CDR3 loop reads CASRRGYSNQPQHF. The CDR3 DNA reads TGTGCCAGCAGGAGAGGTTATAGCAATCAGCCCCAGCATTTT.

This clonotype has at least ten counts. This sequence joins TRBV28 and TRBJ1-5; 9 bases are a match to TRBD1. The CDR3 loop spans 15 amino acids. Trimming at V came to 3 bases and at J to 7 bases, leaving 7 bases not matched to a gene. The germline CDR1 and CDR2 sequences are MDHEN and SYDVKM. The CDR3 reads CASSLGQGSGQPQHF. Written as DNA, the CDR3 is TGTGCCAGCAGTTTGGGACAGGGTTCAGGACAGCCCCAGCATTTT.

The rearrangement uses TRBV6-1 and TRBJ2-2; TRBD2 matches at 7 bases. In germline, CDR1 is MNHNS, CDR2 SASEGT. CDR3 length: 15 residues. V dropped 5 bases and J dropped 3; count of bases not matched to a gene: 6. The CDR3 sequence is CASSRSGYYTGELFF. The DNA of the CDR3 is TGTGCCAGCAGTCGTAGCGGGTATTACACCGGGGAGCTGTTTTTT.

This clonotype was seen at least ten times. This chain joins TRBV15 and TRBJ2-7; perhaps TRBD2 as D (7 bases). V lost 5 bases, J lost 11 bases, and 19 bases lay in between. The CDR3 extends over 13 amino acids. Germline-derived CDR1 and CDR2 are LNHNV and YYDKDF (reference sequence). The CDR3 here is CATSPGGGLGKYF. The DNA of the CDR3 is TGTGCCACCAGCCCGGGCGGGGGCCTAGGAAAGTACTTC.

This clonotype came up a few times. J is TRBJ2-7 and V is TRBV5-6; D is perhaps TRBD2 (6 bases). CDR3 length: 13 amino acids. V lost 4 bases and J lost 4, with 12 bases in between. CDR1 and CDR2 (germline): SGHDT, YYEEEE. The CDR3 loop is CASSPIREYEQYF. DNA of the CDR3: TGTGCCAGCAGCCCGATCCGGGAGTACGAGCAGTACTTC.

The sample holds a few counts of this clonotype. The chain employs TRBV27 and TRBJ1-1; D might be TRBD1 (6 bases). Germline assignment: CDR1 MNHEY and CDR2 SMNVEV (reference sequence). V shed 4 bases and J shed 11 bases, with 26 bases lying between them. This CDR3 region has 16 residues. CDR3 in amino acids: CASSSGTSPNIFGAFF. The CDR3 DNA reads TGTGCCAGCAGTTCGGGGACATCCCCCAATATTTTCGGCGCTTTCTTT.

V is TRBV6-2 or TRBV6-3 and J is TRBJ2-1; perhaps TRBD2 as D (6 bases). Trimming stripped 7 bases from V and 0 bases from J, with 16 bases between. Germline-derived CDR1 and CDR2 are MNHEY and SVGEGT. The CDR3 has 16 amino acids. The CDR3 spells CASILGLAASYNEQFF. CDR3 coding DNA: TGTGCCAGCATTCTGGGATTAGCGGCCTCCTACAATGAGCAGTTCTTC.

The V call is TRBV29-1, the J call TRBJ2-7; D unresolved. The CDR3 has 11 amino acids. The germline V gene has CDR1 SQVTM and CDR2 ANQGSEA. The V gene lost 7 bases and the J gene lost 2 bases, with 9 bases spanning the gap. In DNA form, the CDR3 reads TGCAGCGCCCAGAACGCCTACGAGCAGTACTTC. It translates to CSAQNAYEQYF.

The chain is built from TRBV12-3 or TRBV12-4 and TRBJ1-4; 9 nucleotides agree with TRBD1. The CDR3 runs to 14 residues. With V trimmed by 6 bases and J by 4 bases, 3 bases remained unmatched. In DNA form, the CDR3 reads TGTGCCAGCAGCTTGGACAGGGGTAATGAAAAACTGTTTTTT. This translates into CASSLDRGNEKLFF.

This clonotype was recorded a few times. The rearrangement uses TRBV9 and TRBJ1-2, with D perhaps matching TRBD1 (5 bases). CDR3 length equals 13 residues. V lost 4 bases and J 4 bases, leaving 11 bases between the germline ends. Germline V gives CDR1 SGDLS, CDR2 YYNGEE. The CDR3 spells CASSTPRGYGYTF. DNA of the CDR3: TGTGCCAGCAGCACACCAAGGGGCTATGGCTACACCTTC.

This clonotype was observed at least ten times. V gene TRBV28 combines with J gene TRBJ1-4; 8 nucleotides agree with TRBD1. This CDR3 is 14 amino acids long. V lost 1 base and J lost 6; bases outside the gene matches: 1. The germline gives CDR1 MDHEN, CDR2 SYDVKM. In DNA, the CDR3 is TGTGCCAGCAGTTTATCACAGGGGGATGAAAAACTGTTTTTT. Amino acids: CASSLSQGDEKLFF.

This clonotype was detected many times. The chain is built from TRBV2 and TRBJ1-4; 8 positions agree with TRBD1. CDR3 length: 14 amino acids. Trimming took 6 bases from V and 7 from J; bases not matched to a gene: 7. CDR1 and CDR2 (germline): SNHLY, FYNNEI. The CDR3: CASRAGTGGEKLFF. The CDR3 DNA reads TGTGCCAGCAGAGCCGGGACAGGCGGTGAAAAACTGTTTTTT.

This clonotype was observed a handful of times. This chain uses TRBV5-5 with TRBJ2-7, with 8 bases that match TRBD1. The CDR3 spans 15 residues. The V gene end was trimmed by 4 bases and the J gene end by 3 bases; junction bases not matched to a gene: 9. The germline gives CDR1 SGHKS, CDR2 YYEKEE (reference sequence). The CDR3 loop reads CASSRGWDRSYEQYF. DNA of the CDR3: TGTGCCAGCAGCCGAGGGTGGGACAGGAGCTACGAGCAGTACTTC.

To note about this clonotype: With a much larger clone just one base away, this may be a read error. The CDR3 loop reads CASSLGGADLETQYF. CDR3 DNA sequence: TGTGCCAGCAGCTTGGGGGGCGCCGACTTAGAGACCCAGTACTTC. J is TRBJ2-5 and V is TRBV5-5, with D possibly being TRBD1 (5 bases). The CDR3 loop spans 15 amino acids. Germline V gene data show CDR1 as SGHKS and CDR2 as YYEKEE (reference sequence). Trimming took 0 bases from V and 4 from J, leaving 13 bases between them.

In the case of this clonotype: This may be a read error, as it is one base from a much larger clone. The chain recombines TRBV6-1 with TRBJ1-1; maybe TRBD1 (5 bases). The ends were cut back, 3 bases at V and 11 bases at J, with 19 bases in the middle. The CDR3 runs to 14 residues. Looked up from germline, CDR1 is MNHNS and CDR2 is SASEGT. The CDR3 region is CASSDLSQEVRAFF. The CDR3 DNA sequence: TGTGCCAGCAGTGATCTGTCACAGGAGGTCCGCGCTTTCTTT.

There are a few counts of this clonotype. An end of the junction does not agree with germline; a read error may underlie this. The chain joins TRBV2 to TRBJ2-4; the D gene is possibly TRBD1 (6 bases). This CDR3 comprises 18 residues. The germline V gene encodes CDR1 SNHLY and CDR2 FYNNEI. The CDR3 region is CASREEQSGTLAKNIQYF. The CDR3 DNA is TGTGCCAGCAGAGAAGAACAGTCGGGGACACTAGCCAAAAACATTCAGTACTTC.